The clone carrying this T cell receptor beta chain has just a few counts. Its antigen is still unknown. This entry belongs to a study of beta chain features in type 1 diabetes. Study conclusions and caveats: All four CD4+ subsets from Type 1 diabetes patients carried moderately but significantly shorter TCRB CDR3s.

Per germline, CDR1 SGDLS and CDR2 YYNGEE. There are 15 residues in the CDR3. V gave up 0 bases and J gave up 2 bases; unmatched junction bases: 5. Every bit of the isolated RNA underwent reverse transcription, so sequencing read expressed TCRB transcripts. The data were produced by immunoSEQ multiplex PCR, yet TCRdb's version contains in-frame clones alone and is incomplete. The sample consists of 250,000 to 300,000 clones, more than 13% of them appearing once. Researchers reported sorting CD4+ naive, central memory, regulatory and stem cell-like memory cells via CD45RO/CCR7/CD25/CD127/CD95/CD27. Purity exceeded 95% in all sorted populations.

Sequences were obtained from naive CD4+ T cells from blood. This chain connects TRBV9 to TRBJ2-7; TRBD2 matches 7 bases. The TCR comes from a man in his thirties or forties with type 1 diabetes. The DNA for the CDR3 is TGTGCCAGCAGCGTAGAGGCGGGAGCTGCCTACGAGCAGTACTTC. This gives the protein CASSVEAGAAYEQYF.